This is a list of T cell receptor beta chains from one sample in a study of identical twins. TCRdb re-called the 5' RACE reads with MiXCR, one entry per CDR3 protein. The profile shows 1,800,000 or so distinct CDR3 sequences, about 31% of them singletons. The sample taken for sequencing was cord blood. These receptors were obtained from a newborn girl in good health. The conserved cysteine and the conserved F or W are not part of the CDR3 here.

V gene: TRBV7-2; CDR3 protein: ASSQGGAKGETQY
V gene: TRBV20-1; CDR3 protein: SAGRQAYEQY
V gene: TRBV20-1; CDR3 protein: SARRTTPLEQY
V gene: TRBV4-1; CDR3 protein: ASSPFLAGGPSNTEAF
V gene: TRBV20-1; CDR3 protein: SARDAGALSYEQY
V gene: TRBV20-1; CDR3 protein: SAREKGRPKADTQY
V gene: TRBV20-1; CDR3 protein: SARVAGRYNEQF
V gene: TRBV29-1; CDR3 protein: SAKQGAKNTEAF
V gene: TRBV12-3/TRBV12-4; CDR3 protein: ASSFVGKGYT
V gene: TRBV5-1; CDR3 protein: ASSLARDYEQY
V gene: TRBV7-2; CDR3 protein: ASSFMWRTARGYT
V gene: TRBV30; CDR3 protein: AWSVRAAKNIQY
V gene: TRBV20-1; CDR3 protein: SATAPGRNNYGYT
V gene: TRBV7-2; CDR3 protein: ASSFYPGLAGDNEQF
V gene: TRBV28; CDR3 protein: ASSFKETRY
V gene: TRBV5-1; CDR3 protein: ASSVGQKIGEKLF
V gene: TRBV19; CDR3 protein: ASSTDSGSRAEAF
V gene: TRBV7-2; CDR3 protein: ASSLNGPDGGEQY
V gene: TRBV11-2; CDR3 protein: ASSTAGTDTQY
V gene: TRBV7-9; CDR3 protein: ASSSTRKAYEQY
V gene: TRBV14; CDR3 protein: ASSQGPWSSYEQY
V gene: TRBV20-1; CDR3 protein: SANPGLVSHQETQY
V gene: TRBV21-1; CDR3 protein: ASSSLSENTDTQY
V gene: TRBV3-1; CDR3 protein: ASSQEGRWTSGYADTQY
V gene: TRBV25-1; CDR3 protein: ASSHGDFTYEQY
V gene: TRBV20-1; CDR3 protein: SARDLAGRTDTQY
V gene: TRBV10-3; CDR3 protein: AISESSYGYT
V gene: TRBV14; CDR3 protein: ASRQAGKHEQY
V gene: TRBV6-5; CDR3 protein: ASRSRTGDYRQPQH
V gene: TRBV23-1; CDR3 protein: ASSQPRDSTYTDTQY
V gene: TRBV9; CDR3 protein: ASSVAAGGGSYEQY
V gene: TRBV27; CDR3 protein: ASSPRTGFNNEQF